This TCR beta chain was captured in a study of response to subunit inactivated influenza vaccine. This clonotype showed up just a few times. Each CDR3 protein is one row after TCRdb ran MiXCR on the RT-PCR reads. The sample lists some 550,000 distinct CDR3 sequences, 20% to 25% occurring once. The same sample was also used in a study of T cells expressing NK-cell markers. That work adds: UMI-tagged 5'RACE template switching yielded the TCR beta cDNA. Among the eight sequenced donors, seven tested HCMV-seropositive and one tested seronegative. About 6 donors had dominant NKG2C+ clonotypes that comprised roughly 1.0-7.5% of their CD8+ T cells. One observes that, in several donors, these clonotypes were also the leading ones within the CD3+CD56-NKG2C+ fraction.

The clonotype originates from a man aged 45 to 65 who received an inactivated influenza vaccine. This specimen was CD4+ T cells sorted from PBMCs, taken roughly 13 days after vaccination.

CDR3 residues: CASSPSGGRSYEQYF. Here the CDR3 DNA reads TGTGCCAGCAGTCCGAGTGGCGGGAGATCTTACGAGCAGTACTTC. The V call is TRBV28, the J call TRBJ2-7; 7 bases line up with TRBD2. The trim removed 5 bases at V and 4 bases at J, leaving 11 bases unmatched. CDR1 and CDR2 (germline): MDHEN, SYDVKM. This CDR3 contains 15 residues.